This T cell receptor beta chain was captured by sequencing in a study of blood T cell repertoires in COVID-19 (TCRdb year 2020). In terms of the full investigation: Samples covering the acute and convalescent phases of COVID-19 were provided by collaborators in the United States, Italy and Spain. Where available, HLA class I and class II types were taken from metadata supplied by the sample provider and were not determined by assay-based typing. Samples came from the ongoing ImmuneRACE study (first 160 participants) plus 1,254 subjects from 6 global collaborators. The repertoires were made available in a free public database intended to serve as a resource for research on the immune response to SARS-CoV-2. The dataset comprised deeply sampled blood TCRbeta repertoires from subjects exposed to, actively infected with, or recovered from COVID-19. Sample metadata almost always included a de-identified subject ID, COVID-19 status, age in years and sex. The prospective study material was composed of cDNA or gDNA derived from T cells, B-cell-depleted T cells, or PBMCs. The paper's findings and limits, for the study overall: How much clinical and demographic metadata was included differed by source and by participant, and the metadata was provided uncurated.

Relative to germline, V is 8 bases shorter and J is 1 base shorter, with 17 bases between their ends. Including the terminal cysteine and phenylalanine, the CDR3 comprises 15 residues. Kept here is only the CDR3 DNA, which spans 45 bases and is read in frame from base 1. Taken from the germline V gene (reference sequence), the CDR1 and CDR2 loops are LNHDA and SQIVND. On this clone itself: It has no known antigen specificity. No per-base quality is available; no much larger clone lies one base away.

The immunoSEQ Assay, a bias-controlled multiplex PCR, was used to amplify TCRbeta CDR3 regions from genomic DNA. The authors processed their data as follows. The number of nucleated cells in each sample was estimated by amplification of reference gene primers within the assay. To quantify the absolute abundance of each unique TCRbeta CDR3 rearrangement, sequence reads were collapsed and filtered. For each sample, productive Simpson clonality was calculated as the square root of Simpson's diversity index across productive rearrangements. Not all clones reach the TCRdb copy of this immuneACCESS table, which keeps in-frame sequences only. Checked studies attribute under half of the gap to unresolved V genes and leave the rest unexplained. V and J calls and clone size are those listed in that table; D and trimming were worked out from the DNA. The sample data list about 420,000 clones, and 85% to 90% of these were observed just once. The top ten hold roughly 0.78% of the sample.

At one collaborating source in Seattle, patients were enrolled during active infection and were followed longitudinally through the course of disease. Whole blood was collected in K2EDTA tubes by collaborating institutions according to the institutions' own protocols. Collaborator samples were shipped for TCRbeta analysis as frozen whole blood, isolated PBMCs, or DNA extracted from either sample type. Material: peripheral blood. The chain was built from TRBV19 and TRBJ1-1; the D gene identity is not certain. The receptor was derived from a man between 18 and 35 years old with COVID-19, enrolled during active disease. CDR3 sequence: CASRRERRANTEAFF. The DNA sequence is TGTGCCAGTCGAAGGGAGAGACGAGCGAACACTGAAGCTTTCTTT.